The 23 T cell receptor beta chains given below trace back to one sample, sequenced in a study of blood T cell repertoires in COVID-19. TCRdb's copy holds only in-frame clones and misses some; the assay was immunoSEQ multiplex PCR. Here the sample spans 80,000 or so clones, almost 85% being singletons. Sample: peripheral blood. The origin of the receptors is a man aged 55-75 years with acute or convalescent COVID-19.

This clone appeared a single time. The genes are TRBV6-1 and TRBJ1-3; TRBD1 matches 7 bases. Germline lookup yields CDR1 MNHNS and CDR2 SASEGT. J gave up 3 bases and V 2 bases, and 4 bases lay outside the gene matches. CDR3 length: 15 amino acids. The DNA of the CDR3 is TGTGCCAGCAGTGAACGACAGGGTCTTGGAAACACCATATATTTT. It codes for CASSERQGLGNTIYF.

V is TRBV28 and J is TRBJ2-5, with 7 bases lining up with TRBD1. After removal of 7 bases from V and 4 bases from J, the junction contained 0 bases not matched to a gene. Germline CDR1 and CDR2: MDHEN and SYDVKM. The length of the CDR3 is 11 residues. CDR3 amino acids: CASTGGETQYF. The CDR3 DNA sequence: TGTGCCAGCACAGGGGGAGAGACCCAGTACTTC.

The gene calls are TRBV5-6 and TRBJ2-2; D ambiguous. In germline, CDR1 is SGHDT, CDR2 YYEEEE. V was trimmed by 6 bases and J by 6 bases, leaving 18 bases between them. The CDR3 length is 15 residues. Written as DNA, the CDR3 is TGTGCCAGCACCTGGTGGTATAGCAGAGCCGGGGAGCTGTTTTTT. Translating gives CASTWWYSRAGELFF.

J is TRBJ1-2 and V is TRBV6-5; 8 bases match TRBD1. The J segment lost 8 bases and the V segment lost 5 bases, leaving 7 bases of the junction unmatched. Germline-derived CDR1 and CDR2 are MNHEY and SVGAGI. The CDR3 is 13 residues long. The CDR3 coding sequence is TGTGCCAGCAGTAACTACAGGGGGTACGGCTACACCTTC. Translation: CASSNYRGYGYTF.

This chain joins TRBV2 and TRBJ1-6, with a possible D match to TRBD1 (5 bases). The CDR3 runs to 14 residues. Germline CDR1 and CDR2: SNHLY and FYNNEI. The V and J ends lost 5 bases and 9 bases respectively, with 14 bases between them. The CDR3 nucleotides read TGTGCCAGCAGTCTACGGGACTCCTCTTCACCCCTCCACTTT. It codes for CASSLRDSSSPLHF.

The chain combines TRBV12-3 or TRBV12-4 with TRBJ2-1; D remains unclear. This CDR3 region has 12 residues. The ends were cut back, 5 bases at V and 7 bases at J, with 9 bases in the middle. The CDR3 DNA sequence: TGTGCCAGCAGTCCTCAACTGAATGAGCAGTTCTTC. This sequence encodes CASSPQLNEQFF.

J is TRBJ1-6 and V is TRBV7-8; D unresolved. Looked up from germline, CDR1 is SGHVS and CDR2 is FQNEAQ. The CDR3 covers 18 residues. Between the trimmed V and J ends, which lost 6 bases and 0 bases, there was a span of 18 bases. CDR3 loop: CASRLPPSLDSYNSPLHF. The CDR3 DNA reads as TGTGCCAGCAGACTCCCCCCCTCCCTAGACTCCTATAATTCACCCCTCCACTTT. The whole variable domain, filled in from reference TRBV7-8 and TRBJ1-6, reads GAGVSQSPRYKVAKRGQDVALRCDPISGHVSLFWYQQALGQGPEFLTYFQNEAQLDKSGLPSDRFFAERPEGSVSTLKIQRTQQEDSAVYLCASRLPPSLDSYNSPLHFGNGTRLTVT.

DNA of the CDR3: TGTGCCAGCAGCTTAGCCCCCCGTGCCGGGGAGCTGTTTTTT. The encoded protein is CASSLAPRAGELFF. The chain combines TRBV7-2 with TRBJ2-2; D uncertain. Per the germline V gene, CDR1 is SGHTA and CDR2 is FQGNSA. The V gene lost 0 bases and the J gene lost 6 bases, with 8 bases spanning the gap. This CDR3 spans 14 amino acids. Together with reference TRBV7-2 and TRBJ2-2, the CDR3 gives the full variable domain: GAGVSQSPSNKVTEKGKDVELRCDPISGHTALYWYRQSLGQGLEFLIYFQGNSAPDKSGLPSDRFSAERTGGSVSTLTIQRTQQEDSAVYLCASSLAPRAGELFFGEGSRLTVL.

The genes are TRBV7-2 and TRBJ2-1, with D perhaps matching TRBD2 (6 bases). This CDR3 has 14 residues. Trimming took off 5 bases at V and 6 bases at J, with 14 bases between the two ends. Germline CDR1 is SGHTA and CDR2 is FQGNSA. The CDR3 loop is CASSQWGDANEQFF. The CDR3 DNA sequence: TGTGCCAGCAGCCAGTGGGGGGATGCCAATGAGCAGTTCTTC.

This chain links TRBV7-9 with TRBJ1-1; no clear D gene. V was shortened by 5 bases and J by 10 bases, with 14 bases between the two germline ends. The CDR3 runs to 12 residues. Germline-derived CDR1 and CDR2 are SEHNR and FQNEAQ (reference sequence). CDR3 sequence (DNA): TGTGCCAGCAGCCTGGGTCCCTCGGGAGCTTTCTTT. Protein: CASSLGPSGAFF.

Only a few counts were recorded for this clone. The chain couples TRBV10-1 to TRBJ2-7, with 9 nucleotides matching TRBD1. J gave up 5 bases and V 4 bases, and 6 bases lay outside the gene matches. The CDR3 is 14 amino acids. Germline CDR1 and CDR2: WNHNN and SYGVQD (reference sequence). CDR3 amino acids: CASSVNRGLNEQYF. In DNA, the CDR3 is TGCGCCAGCAGTGTTAACAGGGGGCTCAACGAGCAGTACTTC.

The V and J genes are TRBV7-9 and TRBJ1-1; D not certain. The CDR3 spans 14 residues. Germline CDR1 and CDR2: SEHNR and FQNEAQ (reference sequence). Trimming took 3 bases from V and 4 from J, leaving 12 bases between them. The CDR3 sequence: CASSFEARGTEAFF. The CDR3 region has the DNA TGTGCCAGCAGCTTTGAGGCCCGGGGCACTGAAGCTTTCTTT.

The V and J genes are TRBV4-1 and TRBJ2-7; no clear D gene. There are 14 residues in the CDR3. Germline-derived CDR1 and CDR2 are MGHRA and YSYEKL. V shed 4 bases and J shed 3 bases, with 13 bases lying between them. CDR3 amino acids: CASSREERFYEQYF. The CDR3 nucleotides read TGCGCCAGCAGCCGAGAGGAGAGGTTCTACGAGCAGTACTTC.

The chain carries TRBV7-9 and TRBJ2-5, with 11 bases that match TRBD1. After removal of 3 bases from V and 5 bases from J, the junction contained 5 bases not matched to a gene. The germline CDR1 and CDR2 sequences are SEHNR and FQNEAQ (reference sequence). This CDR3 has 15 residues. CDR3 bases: TGTGCCAGCAGCTTGCGGACAGGGGGCGACGAGACCCAGTACTTC. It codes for CASSLRTGGDETQYF.

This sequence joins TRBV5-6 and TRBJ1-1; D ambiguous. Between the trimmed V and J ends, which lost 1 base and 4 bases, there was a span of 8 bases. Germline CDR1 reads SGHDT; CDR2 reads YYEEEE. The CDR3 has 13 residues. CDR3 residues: CASSLTPGTEAFF. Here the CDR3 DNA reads TGTGCCAGCAGCTTGACGCCCGGCACTGAAGCTTTCTTT.

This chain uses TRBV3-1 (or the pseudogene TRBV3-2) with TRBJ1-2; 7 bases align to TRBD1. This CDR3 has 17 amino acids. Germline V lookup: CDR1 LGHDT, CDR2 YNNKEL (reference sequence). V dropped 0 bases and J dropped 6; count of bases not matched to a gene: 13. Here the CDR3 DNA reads TGTGCCAGCAGCCAAGACAAGGGGGCCCCTGAGGTGGATGGCTACACCTTC. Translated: CASSQDKGAPEVDGYTF.

The CDR3 spells CASSVAQGSYEQYF. CDR3 sequence (DNA): TGTGCCAGCAGCGTGGCACAGGGCTCCTACGAGCAGTACTTC. This sequence joins TRBV9 and TRBJ2-7; a weak D match, TRBD1 (6 bases). Trimming cost V 2 bases and J 0 bases, with 9 bases left between them. Germline V lookup: CDR1 SGDLS, CDR2 YYNGEE. The CDR3 loop spans 14 amino acids.

The CDR3 region is CASRPTGFSYGYTF. In DNA, the CDR3 is TGTGCCAGCAGGCCGACAGGGTTTTCCTATGGCTACACCTTC. The rearrangement uses TRBV13 and TRBJ1-2, with 7 positions matching TRBD1. The CDR3 sequence is 14 residues long. Germline V gene lookup returns CDR1 PRHDT and CDR2 FYEKMQ (reference sequence). Losses at the gene ends were 6 bases for V and 4 bases for J; bases not matched to a gene: 8.

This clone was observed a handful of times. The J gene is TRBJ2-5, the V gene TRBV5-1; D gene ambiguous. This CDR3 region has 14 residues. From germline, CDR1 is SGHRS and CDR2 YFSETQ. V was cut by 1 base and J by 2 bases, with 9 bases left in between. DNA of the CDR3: TGCGCCAGCAGCTTGCTTACAACGCAAGAGACCCAGTACTTC. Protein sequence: CASSLLTTQETQYF.

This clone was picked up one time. CDR3 coding DNA: TGCAGCGTGGGAGGTATGAACACTGAAGCTTTCTTT. Translating it yields CSVGGMNTEAFF. The chain combines TRBV29-1 with TRBJ1-1; D gene unclear. Germline V CDR1 and CDR2: SQVTM, ANQGSEA. The CDR3 consists of 12 residues. Trimming left V 6 bases short and J 0 bases short, with 8 bases between.

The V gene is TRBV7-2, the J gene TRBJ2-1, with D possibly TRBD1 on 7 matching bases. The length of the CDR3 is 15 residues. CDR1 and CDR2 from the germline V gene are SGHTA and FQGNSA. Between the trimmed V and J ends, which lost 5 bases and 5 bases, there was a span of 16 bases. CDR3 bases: TGTGCCAGCAGCCCGGAGGGGGCCCGGAACAATGAGCAGTTCTTC. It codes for CASSPEGARNNEQFF.

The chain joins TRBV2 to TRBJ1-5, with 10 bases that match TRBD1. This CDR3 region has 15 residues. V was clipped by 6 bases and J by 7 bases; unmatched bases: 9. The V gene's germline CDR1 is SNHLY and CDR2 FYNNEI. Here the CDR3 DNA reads TGTGCCAGCAGAGCCGACAGGGGGCCGGCGCAGCCCCAGCATTTT. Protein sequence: CASRADRGPAQPQHF.

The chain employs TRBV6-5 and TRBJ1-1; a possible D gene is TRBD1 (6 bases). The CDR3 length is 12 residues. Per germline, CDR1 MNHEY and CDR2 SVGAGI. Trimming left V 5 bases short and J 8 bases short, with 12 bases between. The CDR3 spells CASSTGGREAFF. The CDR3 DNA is TGTGCCAGCAGTACGGGGGGCAGAGAAGCTTTCTTT.